A selection of T cell receptor beta chains follows, all from one sample in a study of vaccination effects on CD4 cells after COVID-19. These receptors are not linked to any known antigen. Clones were sequenced by immunoSEQ multiplex PCR, and TCRdb holds only the in-frame ones, with some missing. This sample has about 28,000 clones; roughly 80% occur once, and the top ten carry about 9.4%. Sequenced here: CD4+ T cells from PBMCs cultured with HCoV-NL63 spike peptides, sampled after COVID-19 vaccination. The origin of the receptors is a human donor who received a COVID-19 vaccine. The CDR3 runs from the conserved cysteine through the conserved F or W. The order of the fields is J gene, clone size, V gene, D gene, CDR3 protein, CDR3 DNA. A D gene is named only where the DNA matches it firmly. Clone size is shown for a subset of rows, as once, few, many or a class of expanded clone.

>TRBJ2-7|-|TRBV2|TRBD2
CASHGLAGNEQYF
TGTGCCAGCCACGGACTAGCGGGGAACGAGCAGTACTTC
>TRBJ2-3|-|TRBV18|-
CASSSSTGRADTQYF
TGTGCCAGCTCATCTTCGACAGGGAGGGCAGATACGCAGTATTTT
>TRBJ1-2|-|TRBV4-1|-
CASSQGGMTVSNYGYTF
TGCGCCAGCAGCCAAGGGGGGATGACAGTTTCTAACTATGGCTACACCTTC
>TRBJ1-2|-|TRBV6-5|TRBD1
CASSYRDRVEYGYTF
TGTGCCAGCAGCTACCGGGACAGGGTGGAGTATGGCTACACCTTC
>TRBJ2-3|few|TRBV11-3|TRBD1
CASSLGGTGGGDTQYF
TGTGCCAGCAGCTTAGGAGGGACAGGGGGAGGAGATACGCAGTATTTT
>TRBJ2-1|-|TRBV5-4|TRBD2
CASSLVGTSGRNEQFF
TGTGCCAGCAGCTTGGTGGGGACTAGCGGGAGAAATGAGCAGTTCTTC
>TRBJ2-2|-|TRBV6-5|TRBD1
CASSLVGQGSGELFF
TGTGCCAGCAGTTTGGTGGGACAGGGGTCCGGGGAGCTGTTTTTT
>TRBJ2-3|once|TRBV30|-
CAWTDSTDTQYF
TGTGCCTGGACCGACTCCACAGATACGCAGTATTTT
>TRBJ2-3|-|TRBV12-3/TRBV12-4|-
CASSPDTTDTQYF
TGTGCCAGCAGTCCCGATACCACAGATACGCAGTATTTT
>TRBJ2-7|-|TRBV3-1/TRBV3-2|-
CASSPSTSYEQYF
TGTGCCAGCAGCCCCTCCACATCCTACGAGCAGTACTTC
>TRBJ1-2|few|TRBV30|TRBD1
CAWSEQGNYGYTF
TGTGCCTGGAGTGAACAGGGGAACTATGGCTACACCTTC
>TRBJ1-1|few|TRBV5-4|TRBD1
CASSTYRQGHTEAFF
TGTGCCAGCAGCACATACCGACAGGGGCACACTGAAGCTTTCTTT
>TRBJ1-2|few|TRBV2|-
CASTAKWGGYGYTF
TGTGCCAGCACCGCCAAGTGGGGAGGTTATGGCTACACCTTC
>TRBJ2-7|-|TRBV5-5|-
CASSSEWAGTYEQYF
TGTGCCAGCAGCTCCGAGTGGGCGGGAACCTACGAGCAGTACTTC
>TRBJ1-2|-|TRBV12-5|-
CASGLVSFGGYTF
TGTGCTAGTGGTTTGGTCTCATTCGGTGGCTACACCTTC
>TRBJ2-1|-|TRBV5-1|TRBD2
CASSLTSGADEQFF
TGCGCCAGTTCTTTGACTAGCGGGGCCGATGAGCAGTTCTTC
>TRBJ2-7|few|TRBV10-3|-
CAISEGSGENYEQYF
TGTGCCATCAGTGAAGGTTCAGGGGAAAACTACGAGCAGTACTTC
>TRBJ2-5|-|TRBV10-1|TRBD2
CASSAGLAGFQETQYF
TGCGCCAGCAGTGCCGGGCTAGCGGGATTCCAAGAGACCCAGTACTTC
>TRBJ2-3|-|TRBV11-3|TRBD2
CASSLGALAGGNTQYF
TGTGCCAGCAGCTTAGGGGCCCTAGCGGGGGGGAATACGCAGTATTTT
>TRBJ2-3|-|TRBV10-1|-
CASSESVGPGTDTQYF
TGCGCCAGCAGTGAGTCGGTCGGTCCCGGGACAGATACGCAGTATTTT
>TRBJ2-7|-|TRBV19|TRBD1
CASSTIQGTISEQYF
TGTGCCAGTAGCACTATACAGGGGACGATTTCCGAGCAGTACTTC
>TRBJ1-2|-|TRBV7-2|TRBD1
CASSVDRDRVYGYTF
TGTGCCAGCAGCGTCGACAGGGATCGGGTCTATGGCTACACCTTC
>TRBJ2-1|-|TRBV3-1/TRBV3-2|TRBD2
CASSRTSGSLYEQFF
TGTGCCAGCAGCCGCACTAGCGGGAGTTTGTATGAGCAGTTCTTC
>TRBJ2-1|large|TRBV24-1|TRBD2
CATTVGLASVRDGYNEQFF
TGTGCCACGACAGTTGGACTAGCATCGGTCCGGGACGGTTACAATGAGCAGTTCTTC
>TRBJ2-1|-|TRBV10-3|TRBD2
CAISPGTTDNEQFF
TGTGCCATCAGCCCCGGGACTACCGACAATGAGCAGTTCTTC
>TRBJ2-7|-|TRBV25-1|-
CASSAPGTGGYEQYF
TGTGCCAGCAGTGCCCCCGGGACTGGAGGGTACGAGCAGTACTTC
>TRBJ1-5|-|TRBV6-5|TRBD1
CASSWGGQTSNQPQHF
TGTGCCAGCAGTTGGGGGGGACAGACCAGCAATCAGCCCCAGCATTTT
>TRBJ1-4|few|TRBV21-1|-
CASSKVTTNEKLFF
TGTGCCAGCAGCAAAGTAACAACTAATGAAAAACTGTTTTTT
>TRBJ1-2|-|TRBV21-1|-
CASSKEWGVWGSAYGYTF
TGTGCCAGCAGCAAGGAGTGGGGCGTATGGGGGAGCGCCTATGGCTACACCTTC
>TRBJ2-4|-|TRBV24-1|TRBD2
CATSDRRLAANIQYF
TGTGCCACCAGTGACCGACGACTAGCGGCAAACATTCAGTACTTC
>TRBJ1-5|-|TRBV3-1/TRBV3-2|-
CASSRGDSNQPQHF
TGTGCCAGCAGCCGGGGGGATAGCAATCAGCCCCAGCATTTT
>TRBJ2-1|-|TRBV19|TRBD2
CASSIEGLAGWGYNEQFF
TGTGCCAGTAGTATAGAGGGACTAGCGGGTTGGGGATACAATGAGCAGTTCTTC
>TRBJ1-2|-|TRBV6-2/TRBV6-3|-
CASSYTNYGYTF
TGTGCCAGCAGTTACACGAACTATGGCTACACCTTC
>TRBJ1-1|few|TRBV5-4|-
CASSRGLNTEAFF
TGTGCCAGCAGTCGGGGATTGAACACTGAAGCTTTCTTT
>TRBJ2-2|-|TRBV19|-
CASSIFPGARTGELFF
TGTGCCAGTAGTATTTTCCCGGGGGCGAGGACCGGGGAGCTGTTTTTT
>TRBJ1-6|-|TRBV19|-
CASSEIISSYNSPLHF
TGTGCCAGTAGTGAAATTATAAGCTCCTATAATTCACCCCTCCACTTT
>TRBJ2-3|-|TRBV6-5|-
CASPRRARSTDTQYF
TGTGCCAGTCCCCGGAGGGCCAGAAGCACAGATACGCAGTATTTT
>TRBJ1-3|-|TRBV10-3|-
CAILGGNTIYF
TGTGCCATCTTGGGTGGAAACACCATATATTTT
>TRBJ2-1|-|TRBV10-2|-
CASSDWGVYNEQFF
TGCGCCAGCAGTGACTGGGGCGTCTACAATGAGCAGTTCTTC
>TRBJ2-3|-|TRBV6-1|-
CASSEALTATDTQYF
TGTGCCAGCAGTGAAGCGTTAACAGCGACAGATACGCAGTATTTT
>TRBJ2-7|-|TRBV11-3|TRBD1
CASSLTRTGSTDEQYF
TGTGCCAGCAGCCTGACTCGGACAGGGAGTACCGACGAGCAGTACTTC
>TRBJ1-2|-|TRBV23-1|-
CARRVSYGYTF
TGCGCCAGAAGGGTTAGCTATGGCTACACCTTC
>TRBJ1-1|-|TRBV6-6|-
CASSYNGGTEAFF
TGTGCCAGCAGTTACAATGGGGGCACTGAAGCTTTCTTT
>TRBJ1-1|-|TRBV5-4|-
CASSDRSSTEAFF
TGTGCCAGCAGCGACAGAAGCTCCACTGAAGCTTTCTTT
>TRBJ1-6|-|TRBV7-2|-
CASSPYDRPLHF
TGTGCCAGCAGCCCTTATGACAGGCCCCTCCACTTT
>TRBJ1-5|once|TRBV6-5|-
CASRSGLRNQPQHF
TGTGCCAGCAGAAGTGGACTGCGCAATCAGCCCCAGCATTTT
>TRBJ1-2|-|TRBV10-1|-
CASSESTRPYTF
TGCGCCAGCAGTGAGTCGACGAGGCCCTACACCTTC
>TRBJ2-1|few|TRBV2|-
CASSATRSYNEQFF
TGTGCCAGCAGTGCCACCAGGTCCTACAATGAGCAGTTCTTC
>TRBJ1-2|-|TRBV3-1/TRBV3-2|TRBD1
CASSQADRGPYGYTF
TGTGCCAGCAGCCAAGCTGACAGGGGGCCTTATGGCTACACCTTC
>TRBJ1-3|few|TRBV20-1|-
CSASQGDRAHF
TGCAGTGCTTCACAGGGAGATAGGGCGCATTTT
>TRBJ2-5|-|TRBV18|-
CASSPRRGGQETQYF
TGTGCCAGCTCACCACGTCGGGGTGGCCAAGAGACCCAGTACTTC
>TRBJ2-2|few|TRBV5-1|-
CASSQQYLTNTGELFF
TGCGCCAGCAGCCAGCAATACTTAACGAACACCGGGGAGCTGTTTTTT
>TRBJ1-6|-|TRBV6-5|TRBD1
CASRGQGGRSPLHF
TGTGCCAGCAGAGGACAGGGTGGGAGATCACCCCTCCACTTT
>TRBJ1-2|few|TRBV19|-
CASSMGVLRGYTF
TGTGCCAGTAGTATGGGGGTCCTGAGAGGCTACACCTTC
>TRBJ2-7|-|TRBV6-5|TRBD1
CASSYGTGASTYEQYF
TGTGCCAGCAGTTACGGGACAGGGGCTTCTACCTACGAGCAGTACTTC
>TRBJ1-6|few|TRBV19|-
CASSMAVLNSPLHF
TGTGCCAGTAGTATGGCCGTCCTTAATTCACCCCTCCACTTT
>TRBJ2-1|-|TRBV6-6|TRBD2
CASSPGGSEVDEQFF
TGTGCCAGCAGCCCGGGGGGGAGCGAGGTCGATGAGCAGTTCTTC